These T cell receptor beta chains were read from a single sample in a study of T-cell memory formation after mild COVID-19. TCRdb redid the calling of the 5' RACE reads with MiXCR, one entry per CDR3 protein. The sample lists fewer than 700,000 distinct CDR3 sequences, 15% to 20% occurring once. The specimen sequenced was PBMCs or a T cell subset sorted from them (not recorded which). The source is an adult woman who had mild COVID-19 (a few samples of this study predate the infection). Cell type and time point are not known. CDR3s include the opening cysteine and the closing phenylalanine or tryptophan. The D gene is left open where the match is weak. Only some rows state a clone size, as once, few, many or a class for expanded clones.

v_gene	abundance	len	j_gene	d_gene	CDR3aa	CDR3nt
TRBV6-5	.	18	TRBJ2-5	TRBD1	CASSYSRNPGGAGETQYF	TGTGCCAGCAGTTACTCGCGGAATCCAGGGGGCGCGGGGGAGACCCAGTACTTC
TRBV4-1	few	16	TRBJ1-2	TRBD1	CASSPLGEGQGYGYTF	TGCGCCAGCAGCCCACTTGGGGAAGGACAGGGTTATGGCTACACCTTC
TRBV5-1	few	16	TRBJ2-7	.	CASSLAAVQKNYEQYF	TGCGCCAGCAGCTTGGCCGCCGTCCAGAAGAACTACGAGCAGTACTTC
TRBV4-2	.	15	TRBJ2-3	.	CASSQQGRGTDTQYF	TGTGCCAGCAGCCAACAGGGGAGGGGCACAGATACGCAGTATTTT
TRBV20-1	.	15	TRBJ2-7	.	CSARDLRYGSYEQYF	TGCAGTGCTAGAGACCTCCGCTATGGGTCCTACGAGCAGTACTTC
TRBV20-1	.	15	TRBJ2-7	.	CSARGWTVSSYEQYF	TGCAGTGCTAGAGGGTGGACAGTTAGTTCCTACGAGCAGTACTTC
TRBV5-6	.	17	TRBJ2-7	TRBD2	CASTLGWVAGGPYEQYF	TGTGCCAGCACCCTCGGATGGGTAGCGGGGGGGCCTTACGAGCAGTACTTC
TRBV6-5	once	16	TRBJ2-7	.	CASSYSPRTVVTEQYF	TGTGCCAGCAGTTACTCGCCCCGGACGGTGGTTACGGAGCAGTACTTC
TRBV4-1	.	14	TRBJ1-1	.	CASSQDGRSTEAFF	TGCGCCAGCAGCCAAGATGGGAGGAGCACTGAAGCTTTCTTT
TRBV7-9	many	12	TRBJ2-7	.	CASSTGQYEQYF	TGTGCCAGCAGCACCGGACAGTACGAGCAGTACTTC
TRBV5-5	.	14	TRBJ1-4	.	CASSLWNPNEKLFF	TGTGCCAGCAGCTTGTGGAATCCAAATGAAAAACTGTTTTTT
TRBV30	.	20	TRBJ2-6	.	CAWSSGDDSSLLSGANVLTF	TGTGCCTGGAGTTCTGGTGACGACAGTTCCTTACTCTCTGGGGCCAACGTCCTGACTTTC
TRBV15	.	14	TRBJ2-7	.	CATSPDPGSYEQYF	TGTGCCACCAGCCCCGACCCCGGCTCCTACGAGCAGTACTTC
TRBV19	few	11	TRBJ1-1	.	CASSTLQQAFF	TGTGCCAGTAGTACTTTACAGCAAGCTTTCTTT
TRBV9	.	14	TRBJ2-2	.	CASSVAGGPGELFF	TGTGCCAGCAGCGTAGCAGGGGGGCCCGGGGAGCTGTTTTTT
TRBV29-1	few	13	TRBJ2-7	TRBD2	CSVESPGEGEQYF	TGCAGCGTTGAATCCCCGGGGGAGGGCGAGCAGTACTTC
TRBV6-6	.	13	TRBJ2-6	.	CASGISGANVLTF	TGTGCCAGCGGGATCTCTGGGGCCAACGTCCTGACTTTC
TRBV25-1	many	13	TRBJ2-4	.	CASSQGAKNIQYF	TGTGCCAGCTCCCAAGGGGCCAAAAACATTCAGTACTTC
TRBV4-3	few	15	TRBJ2-7	.	CASSQGRYSSYEQYF	TGCGCCAGCAGCCAAGGTAGATACAGCTCCTACGAGCAGTACTTC
TRBV29-1	.	13	TRBJ2-1	TRBD1	CSVEVTGGNEQFF	TGCAGCGTTGAAGTTACAGGGGGCAATGAGCAGTTCTTC
TRBV9	.	13	TRBJ1-2	.	CASSVSEAYGYTF	TGTGCCAGCAGCGTAAGCGAAGCCTATGGCTACACCTTC
TRBV7-9	few	15	TRBJ2-3	.	CASSEEALGADTQYF	TGTGCCAGCAGCGAAGAAGCGCTGGGAGCAGATACGCAGTATTTT
TRBV7-6	many	15	TRBJ2-7	TRBD1	CASSPGTGRAYEQYF	TGTGCCAGCAGCCCCGGGACAGGGCGAGCCTACGAGCAGTACTTC
TRBV24-1	few	16	TRBJ2-2	TRBD2	CATSSGTSGTHGELFF	TGTGCCACCAGTTCCGGGACTAGCGGGACCCACGGGGAGCTGTTTTTT
TRBV12-3/TRBV12-4	few	16	TRBJ1-5	.	CASSLSRTANNQPQHF	TGTGCCAGCAGTTTAAGTCGGACAGCGAACAATCAGCCCCAGCATTTT
TRBV24-1	.	15	TRBJ1-4	TRBD1	CATSDTGTGGEKLFF	TGTGCCACCAGTGATACCGGGACAGGGGGTGAAAAACTGTTTTTT
TRBV24-1	.	19	TRBJ2-3	TRBD1	CATSDPTARDRGPPDTQYF	TGTGCCACCAGTGATCCCACCGCCCGGGACAGGGGCCCTCCAGATACGCAGTATTTT
TRBV13	.	14	TRBJ2-1	.	CASRGEPSYNEQFF	TGTGCCAGCAGGGGAGAGCCCAGCTACAATGAGCAGTTCTTC
TRBV12-3/TRBV12-4	few	15	TRBJ1-1	.	CASSSPKQGIPEAFF	TGTGCCAGCAGTTCGCCCAAACAGGGAATACCTGAAGCTTTCTTT
TRBV12-3/TRBV12-4	few	13	TRBJ2-2	.	CASSFLGPGELFF	TGTGCCAGCAGTTTCCTTGGACCCGGGGAGCTGTTTTTT
TRBV7-9	many	13	TRBJ2-5	.	CASVAGLKETQYF	TGTGCCAGCGTCGCTGGGCTCAAGGAGACCCAGTACTTC
TRBV9	.	14	TRBJ2-3	.	CASSVADPQYTQYF	TGTGCCAGCAGCGTAGCGGACCCGCAATATACGCAGTATTTT
TRBV6-5	few	19	TRBJ2-5	TRBD2	CASSTPRGSGGQLQETQYF	TGTGCCAGCAGTACCCCCCGGGGTAGCGGGGGGCAATTACAAGAGACCCAGTACTTC
TRBV7-6	few	14	TRBJ2-7	TRBD2	CASSEGLAVGEQYF	TGTGCCAGCAGCGAGGGACTAGCGGTGGGGGAGCAGTACTTC
TRBV30	.	14	TRBJ2-2	.	CAWKKGGFSGELFF	TGTGCCTGGAAGAAAGGGGGTTTCTCCGGGGAGCTGTTTTTT
TRBV3-1	.	17	TRBJ2-4	.	CASSPGVGSGAKNIQYF	TGTGCCAGCAGCCCAGGGGTAGGGTCGGGGGCCAAAAACATTCAGTACTTC
TRBV5-1	.	14	TRBJ2-2	TRBD1	CATESNRGTGELFF	TGCGCCACTGAGTCAAACAGGGGTACCGGGGAGCTGTTTTTT
TRBV7-2	few	13	TRBJ1-1	.	CASSAHQGTEAFF	TGTGCCAGCAGCGCCCATCAGGGCACTGAAGCTTTCTTT
TRBV19	.	14	TRBJ1-4	.	CASARAPANEKLFF	TGTGCCAGTGCCAGAGCGCCCGCTAATGAAAAACTGTTTTTT
TRBV4-1	.	16	TRBJ1-2	TRBD1	CASSQGIGQGVYGYTF	TGCGCCAGCAGCCAAGGGATTGGACAGGGAGTCTATGGCTACACCTTC
TRBV9	few	16	TRBJ2-6	.	CASSVPYGSGANVLTF	TGTGCCAGCAGCGTACCGTACGGCTCTGGGGCCAACGTCCTGACTTTC
TRBV20-1	few	17	TRBJ1-2	TRBD1	CSAREGFGDRPNYGYTF	TGCAGTGCTAGAGAGGGGTTTGGGGACAGACCCAACTATGGCTACACCTTC
TRBV4-3	few	16	TRBJ2-1	TRBD2	CASSQGGLAGYNEQFF	TGCGCCAGCAGCCAAGGGGGACTAGCGGGATACAATGAGCAGTTCTTC
TRBV12-3/TRBV12-4	few	11	TRBJ2-7	.	CASRRLGFQYF	TGTGCCAGCAGGAGACTAGGATTTCAGTACTTC
TRBV15	.	16	TRBJ1-2	.	CATSRAWQGYNYGYTF	TGTGCCACCAGCAGAGCCTGGCAGGGGTACAACTATGGCTACACCTTC
TRBV27	.	15	TRBJ2-1	TRBD2	CASSAGLAGTNEQFF	TGTGCCAGCAGTGCGGGACTAGCGGGGACGAATGAGCAGTTCTTC
TRBV29-1	.	13	TRBJ2-3	TRBD1	CSVEQGAEDTQYF	TGCAGCGTTGAACAGGGGGCTGAAGATACGCAGTATTTT
TRBV6-6	.	17	TRBJ2-3	TRBD2	CASSYRMDGGDADTQYF	TGTGCCAGCAGTTACAGAATGGACGGGGGGGACGCAGATACGCAGTATTTT
TRBV7-8	few	15	TRBJ1-1	.	CASSFGRAMNTEAFF	TGTGCCAGCAGCTTTGGCAGGGCTATGAACACTGAAGCTTTCTTT